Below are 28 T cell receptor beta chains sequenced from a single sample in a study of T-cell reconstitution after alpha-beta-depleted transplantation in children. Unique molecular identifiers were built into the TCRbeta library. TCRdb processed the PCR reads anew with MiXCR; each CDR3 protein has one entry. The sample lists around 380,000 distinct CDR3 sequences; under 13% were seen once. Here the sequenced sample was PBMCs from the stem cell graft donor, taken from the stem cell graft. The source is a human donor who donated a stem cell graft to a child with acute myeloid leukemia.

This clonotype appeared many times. The CDR3 region has the DNA TGCAGCGTCTCGGGGGTAACCTACAATGAGCAGTTCTTC. Its protein is CSVSGVTYNEQFF. The V and J genes are TRBV29-1 and TRBJ2-1, with D possibly being TRBD2 (6 bases). The germline V gene has CDR1 SQVTM and CDR2 ANQGSEA. The CDR3 is 13 amino acids. The V end lost 6 bases, the J end lost 2 bases, and 11 bases lay between the germline ends.

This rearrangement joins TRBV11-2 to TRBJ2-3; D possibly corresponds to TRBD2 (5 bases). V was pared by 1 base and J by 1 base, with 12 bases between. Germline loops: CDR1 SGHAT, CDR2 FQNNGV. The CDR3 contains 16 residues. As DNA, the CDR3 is TGTGCCAGCAGCTTAGCTCCGGGGTCCCGCACAGATACGCAGTATTTT. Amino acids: CASSLAPGSRTDTQYF.

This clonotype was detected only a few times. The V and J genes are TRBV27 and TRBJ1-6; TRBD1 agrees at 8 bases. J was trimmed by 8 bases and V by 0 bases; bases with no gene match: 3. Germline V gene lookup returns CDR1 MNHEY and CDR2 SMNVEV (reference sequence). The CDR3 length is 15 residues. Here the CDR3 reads CASSLSLTGDSPLHF. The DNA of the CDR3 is TGTGCCAGCAGTTTATCGCTGACAGGGGATTCACCCCTCCACTTT.

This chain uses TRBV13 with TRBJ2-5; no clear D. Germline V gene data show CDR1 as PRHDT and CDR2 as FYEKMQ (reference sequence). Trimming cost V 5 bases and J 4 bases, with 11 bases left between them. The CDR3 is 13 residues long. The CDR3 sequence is CASSAALGETQYF. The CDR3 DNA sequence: TGTGCCAGCAGCGCAGCCCTAGGAGAGACCCAGTACTTC.

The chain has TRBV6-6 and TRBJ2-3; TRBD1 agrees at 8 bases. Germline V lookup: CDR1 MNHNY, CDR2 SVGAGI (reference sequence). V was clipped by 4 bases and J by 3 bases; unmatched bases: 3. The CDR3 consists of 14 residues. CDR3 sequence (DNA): TGTGCCAGCAGTTGGGGACAGGCTACAGATACGCAGTATTTT. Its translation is CASSWGQATDTQYF.

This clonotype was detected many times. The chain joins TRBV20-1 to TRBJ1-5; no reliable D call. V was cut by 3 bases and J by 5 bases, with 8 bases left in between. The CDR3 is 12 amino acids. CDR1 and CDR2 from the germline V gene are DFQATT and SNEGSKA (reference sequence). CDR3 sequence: CSASPPYQPQHF. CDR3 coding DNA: TGCAGTGCTAGTCCACCCTATCAGCCCCAGCATTTT.

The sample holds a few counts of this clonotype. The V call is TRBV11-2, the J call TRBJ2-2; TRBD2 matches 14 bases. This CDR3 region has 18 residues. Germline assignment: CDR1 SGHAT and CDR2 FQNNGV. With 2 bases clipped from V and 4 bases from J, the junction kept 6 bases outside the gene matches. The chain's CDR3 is CASSLKGTSGGSTGELFF. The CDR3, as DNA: TGTGCCAGCAGCTTAAAAGGGACTAGCGGGGGTTCCACCGGGGAGCTGTTTTTT.

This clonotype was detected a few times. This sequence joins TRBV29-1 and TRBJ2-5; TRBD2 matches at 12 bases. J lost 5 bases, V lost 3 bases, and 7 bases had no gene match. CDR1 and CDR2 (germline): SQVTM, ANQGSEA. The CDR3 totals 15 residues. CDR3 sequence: CSVDSGLAGSETQYF. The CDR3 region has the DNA TGCAGCGTTGATTCCGGACTAGCGGGAAGCGAGACCCAGTACTTC.

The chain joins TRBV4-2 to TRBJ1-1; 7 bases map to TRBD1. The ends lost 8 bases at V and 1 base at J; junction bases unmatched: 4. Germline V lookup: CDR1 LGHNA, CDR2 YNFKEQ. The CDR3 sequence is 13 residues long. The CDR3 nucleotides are TGTGCCAGCTGGGGACAGCAGAACACTGAAGCTTTCTTT. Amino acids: CASWGQQNTEAFF.

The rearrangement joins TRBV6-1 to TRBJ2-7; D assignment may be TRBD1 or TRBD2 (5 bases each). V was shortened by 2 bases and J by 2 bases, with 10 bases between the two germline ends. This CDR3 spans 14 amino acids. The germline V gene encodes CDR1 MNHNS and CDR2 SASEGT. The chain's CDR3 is CASSESRGPYEQYV. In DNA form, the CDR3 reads TGTGCCAGCAGTGAAAGCCGGGGCCCCTACGAGCAGTACGTC.

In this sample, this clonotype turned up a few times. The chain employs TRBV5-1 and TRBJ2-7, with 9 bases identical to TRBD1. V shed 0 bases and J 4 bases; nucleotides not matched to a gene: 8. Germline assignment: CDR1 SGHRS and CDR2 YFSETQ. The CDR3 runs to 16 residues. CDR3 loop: CASSLDLGQGMYEQYV. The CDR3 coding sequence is TGCGCCAGCAGCTTGGATCTGGGACAGGGTATGTACGAGCAGTACGTC.

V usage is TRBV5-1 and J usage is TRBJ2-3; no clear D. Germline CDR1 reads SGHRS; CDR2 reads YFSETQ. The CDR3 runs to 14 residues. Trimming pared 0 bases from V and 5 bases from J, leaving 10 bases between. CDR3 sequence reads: CASSLAGFRDTQYF. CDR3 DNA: TGCGCCAGCAGCTTGGCCGGCTTCAGAGATACGCAGTATTTT.

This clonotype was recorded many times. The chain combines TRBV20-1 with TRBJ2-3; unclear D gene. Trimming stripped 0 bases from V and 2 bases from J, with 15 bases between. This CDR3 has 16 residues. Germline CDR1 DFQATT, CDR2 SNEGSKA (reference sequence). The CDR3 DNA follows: TGCAGTGCTAGAGATCGGAGTTCCGGGTACACAGATACGCAGTATTTT. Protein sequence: CSARDRSSGYTDTQYF.

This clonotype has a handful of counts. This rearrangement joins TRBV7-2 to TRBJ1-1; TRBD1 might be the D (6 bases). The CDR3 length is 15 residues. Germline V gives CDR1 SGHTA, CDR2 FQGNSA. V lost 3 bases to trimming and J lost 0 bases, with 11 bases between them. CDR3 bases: TGTGCCAGCAGCTTTCAGGGGTCCATGAACACTGAAGCTTTCTTT. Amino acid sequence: CASSFQGSMNTEAFF.

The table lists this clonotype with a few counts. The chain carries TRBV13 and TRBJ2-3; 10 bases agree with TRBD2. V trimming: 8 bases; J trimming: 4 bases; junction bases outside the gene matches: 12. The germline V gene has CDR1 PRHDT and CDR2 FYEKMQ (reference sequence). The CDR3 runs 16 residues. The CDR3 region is CASLRTSGINADTQYF. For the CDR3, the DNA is TGTGCCAGCCTTCGAACTAGCGGGATAAACGCAGATACGCAGTATTTT.

CDR3 protein: CASSSHRGLHTEAFF. The CDR3 nucleotides read TGTGCCAGCAGCTCGCACAGGGGTCTGCACACTGAAGCTTTCTTT. The genes are TRBV7-9 and TRBJ1-1, with 7 nucleotides matching TRBD1. Germline CDR1 is SEHNR and CDR2 is FQNEAQ (reference sequence). The CDR3 spans 15 residues. Unmatched junction bases numbered 8, after V lost 4 bases and J lost 3 bases. Together with reference TRBV7-9 and TRBJ1-1, the CDR3 gives the full variable domain: DTGVSQNPRHKITKRGQNVTFRCDPISEHNRLYWYRQTLGQGPEFLTYFQNEAQLEKSRLLSDRFSAERPKGSFSTLEIQRTEQGDSAMYLCASSSHRGLHTEAFFGQGTRLTVV.

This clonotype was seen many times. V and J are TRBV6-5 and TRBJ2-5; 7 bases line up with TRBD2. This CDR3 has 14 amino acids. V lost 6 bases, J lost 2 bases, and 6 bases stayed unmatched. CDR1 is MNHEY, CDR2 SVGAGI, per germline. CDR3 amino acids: CASSKVGGQETQYF. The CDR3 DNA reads TGTGCCAGCAGCAAAGTCGGGGGGCAAGAGACCCAGTACTTC.

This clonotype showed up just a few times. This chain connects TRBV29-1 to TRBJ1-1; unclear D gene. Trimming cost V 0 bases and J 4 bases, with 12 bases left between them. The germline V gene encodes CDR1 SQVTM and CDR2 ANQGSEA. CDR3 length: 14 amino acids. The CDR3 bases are TGCAGCGTTGAAGATCTGGTGGTTACCACTGAAGCTTTCTTT. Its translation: CSVEDLVVTTEAFF. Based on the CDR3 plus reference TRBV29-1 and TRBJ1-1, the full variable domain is SAVISQKPSRDICQRGTSLTIQCQVDSQVTMMFWYRQQPGQSLTLIATANQGSEATYESGFVIDKFPISRPNLTFSTLTVSNMSPEDSSIYLCSVEDLVVTTEAFFGQGTRLTVV.

CDR3 coding DNA: TGCGCCAGCAGCCCGGACCCAAATTCACCCCTCCACTTT. Its protein is CASSPDPNSPLHF. This chain connects TRBV5-1 to TRBJ1-6; D gene ambiguous. With 4 bases removed from V and 7 bases from J, the gap between germline ends came to 9 bases. From germline, CDR1 is SGHRS and CDR2 YFSETQ. The CDR3 length is 13 residues.

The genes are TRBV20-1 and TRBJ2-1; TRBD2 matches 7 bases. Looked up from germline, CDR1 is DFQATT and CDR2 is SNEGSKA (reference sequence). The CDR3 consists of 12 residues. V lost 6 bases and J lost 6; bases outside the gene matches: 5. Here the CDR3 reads CSAPWGGNEQFF. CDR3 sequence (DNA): TGCAGTGCACCCTGGGGGGGCAATGAGCAGTTCTTC.

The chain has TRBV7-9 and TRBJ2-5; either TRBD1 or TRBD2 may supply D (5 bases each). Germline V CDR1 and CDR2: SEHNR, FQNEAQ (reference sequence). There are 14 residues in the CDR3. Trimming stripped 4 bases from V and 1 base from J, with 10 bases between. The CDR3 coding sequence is TGTGCCAGCAGCTCGGTGGGACCCCAAGAGACCCAGTACTTC. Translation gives CASSSVGPQETQYF.

In DNA, the CDR3 is TGCGCCAGCGACCTTGGGGTTAACACAGATACGCAGTATTTT. Protein: CASDLGVNTDTQYF. This chain uses TRBV5-1 with TRBJ2-3, with D unclear. CDR1 is SGHRS and CDR2 is YFSETQ in the germline V gene. V was shortened by 7 bases and J by 2 bases, with 14 bases between the two germline ends. This CDR3 region has 14 residues.

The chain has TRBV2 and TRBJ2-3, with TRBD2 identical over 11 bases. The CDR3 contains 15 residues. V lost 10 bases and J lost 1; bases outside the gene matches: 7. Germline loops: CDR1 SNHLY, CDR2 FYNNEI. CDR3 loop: CAICETSGGTDTQYF. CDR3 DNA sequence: TGTGCCATCTGCGAGACTAGCGGGGGCACAGATACGCAGTATTTT. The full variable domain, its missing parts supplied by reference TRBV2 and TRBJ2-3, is EPEVTQTPSHQVTQMGQEVILRCVPISNHLYFYWYRQILGQKVEFLVSFYNNEISEKSEIFDDQFSVERPDGSNFTLKIRSTKLEDSAMYFCAICETSGGTDTQYFGPGTRLTVL.

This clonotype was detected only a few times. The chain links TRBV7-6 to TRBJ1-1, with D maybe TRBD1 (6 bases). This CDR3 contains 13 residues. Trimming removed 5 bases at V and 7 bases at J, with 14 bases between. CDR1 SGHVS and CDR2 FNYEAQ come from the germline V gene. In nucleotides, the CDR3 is TGTGCCAGCAGCCCACAAACAGGGTTTGAAGCTTTCTTT. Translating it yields CASSPQTGFEAFF. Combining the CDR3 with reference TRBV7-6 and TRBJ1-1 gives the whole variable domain GAGVSQSPRYKVTKRGQDVALRCDPISGHVSLYWYRQALGQGPEFLTYFNYEAQQDKSGLPNDRFSAERPEGSISTLTIQRTEQRDSAMYRCASSPQTGFEAFFGQGTRLTVV.

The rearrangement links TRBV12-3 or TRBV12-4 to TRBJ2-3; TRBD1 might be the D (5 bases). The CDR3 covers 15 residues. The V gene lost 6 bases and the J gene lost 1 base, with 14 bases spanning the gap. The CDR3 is CASSPGIGGTDTQYF. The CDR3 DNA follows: TGTGCCAGCAGCCCAGGGATTGGGGGCACAGATACGCAGTATTTT.

This chain's CDR3 is CASSVAQGTYEQYF. Written as DNA, the CDR3 is TGTGCCAGCAGCGTAGCACAAGGAACCTACGAGCAGTACTTC. The chain recombines TRBV9 with TRBJ2-7; D gene ambiguous. The CDR3 contains 14 residues. Trimming removed 0 bases from V and 2 bases from J, with 9 bases in between. CDR1 is SGDLS, CDR2 YYNGEE, per germline.

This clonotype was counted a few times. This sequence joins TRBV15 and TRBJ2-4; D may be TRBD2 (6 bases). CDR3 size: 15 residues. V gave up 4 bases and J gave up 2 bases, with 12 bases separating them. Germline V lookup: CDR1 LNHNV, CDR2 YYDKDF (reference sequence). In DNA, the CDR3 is TGTGCCACCAGCACCGTCGGGGGAACCAAAAACATTCAGTACTTC. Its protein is CATSTVGGTKNIQYF. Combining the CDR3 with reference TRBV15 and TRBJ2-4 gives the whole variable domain DAMVIQNPRYQVTQFGKPVTLSCSQTLNHNVMYWYQQKSSQAPKLLFHYYDKDFNNEADTPDNFQSRRPNTSFCFLDIRSPGLGDTAMYLCATSTVGGTKNIQYFGAGTRLSVL.

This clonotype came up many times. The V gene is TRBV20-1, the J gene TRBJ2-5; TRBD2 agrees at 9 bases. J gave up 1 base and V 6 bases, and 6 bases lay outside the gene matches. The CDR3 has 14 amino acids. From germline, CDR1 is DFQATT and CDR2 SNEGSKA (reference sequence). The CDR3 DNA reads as TGCAGTGCCATTAGCGGGAGTCGCCAAGAGACCCAGTACTTC. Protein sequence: CSAISGSRQETQYF.